This TCR beta chain was profiled in a study of metastatic and nonmetastatic thyroid tumors. As for the study in general: It was across blood and tumor or nodule tissue from malignant and benign thyroid patients that repertoires were compared.

Thyroid surgery was preceded by no treatment in any patient. The CDR3 runs to 11 residues. Germline loops: CDR1 LNHDA, CDR2 SQIVND (reference sequence). This clone was counted between two and nine times. Being one base from a much bigger clone, this may be a read error. TCRdb re-called the PCR reads via MiXCR. The profile shows some 84,000 clones, roughly 8.6% of them singletons. Input material: blood. This chain uses TRBV19 with TRBJ1-1; D gene ambiguous. The clonotype was recovered from a female donor with papillary thyroid cancer or a benign thyroid nodule (not recorded which). Some clones in this sample may be carry-over from other donors' samples. This CDR3 reads CASSIYTETFF. CDR3 bases: TGTGCCAGTAGTATATACACTGAAACTTTCTTT.